Sequencing of this T cell receptor beta chain was carried out in a study of regulatory T cells in long-lasting Graves disease. Findings and caveats of the study: Persistent disease was characterized by preferential usage of TRBV28, TRBJ1-2 and TRBJ2-5.

Time point specified: persistent/refractory GD, antithyroid drugs over 5 years with positive TRAb. Generation of the TCR library employed RNA extracted from PBMCs. In building TCR beta libraries, iRepertoire HTBI primers were used together with Arm-PCR of CDR3 regions. TCRdb re-derived calls from the multiplex PCR reads in MiXCR, one entry per CDR3 protein. This sample carries some 430,000 distinct CDR3 sequences, about 22% of them seen once, and the ten largest clones take 6.5% to 9%. CDR1 MNHNS and CDR2 SASEGT come from the germline V gene. This CDR3 is built from 11 residues. The V end lost 7 bases, the J end lost 8 bases, and 11 bases lay between the germline ends. This clonotype showed up many times. Its antigen is not identified.

The sample here was peripheral blood mononuclear cells (PBMCs), taken when the disease was refractory, from a patient treated with antithyroid drugs. The rearrangement joins TRBV6-1 to TRBJ1-1; perhaps TRBD1 as D (5 bases). The TCR sequence derives from a female donor with Graves disease. The CDR3 spells CASKDSDEAFF. Here the CDR3 DNA reads TGTGCCAGCAAAGACAGTGACGAAGCTTTCTTT.